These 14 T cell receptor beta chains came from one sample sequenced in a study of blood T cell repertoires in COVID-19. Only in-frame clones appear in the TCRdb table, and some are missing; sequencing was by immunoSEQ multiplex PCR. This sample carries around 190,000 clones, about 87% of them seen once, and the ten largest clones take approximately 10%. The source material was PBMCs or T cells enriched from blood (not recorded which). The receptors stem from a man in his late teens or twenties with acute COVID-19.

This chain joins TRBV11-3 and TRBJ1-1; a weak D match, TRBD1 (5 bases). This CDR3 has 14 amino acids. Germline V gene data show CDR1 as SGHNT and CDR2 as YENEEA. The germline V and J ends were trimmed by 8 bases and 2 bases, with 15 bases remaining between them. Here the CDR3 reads CASLPGTGNTEAFF. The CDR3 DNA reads TGTGCCAGCCTGCCCGGCACAGGCAACACTGAAGCTTTCTTT.

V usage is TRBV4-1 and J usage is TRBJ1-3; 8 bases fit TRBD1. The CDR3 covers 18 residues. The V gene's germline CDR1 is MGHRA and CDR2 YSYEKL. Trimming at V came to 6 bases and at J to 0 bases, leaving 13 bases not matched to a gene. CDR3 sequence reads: CASSPGQARLISGNTIYF. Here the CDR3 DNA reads TGCGCCAGCAGTCCGGGACAGGCCCGGTTAATCTCTGGAAACACCATATATTTT.

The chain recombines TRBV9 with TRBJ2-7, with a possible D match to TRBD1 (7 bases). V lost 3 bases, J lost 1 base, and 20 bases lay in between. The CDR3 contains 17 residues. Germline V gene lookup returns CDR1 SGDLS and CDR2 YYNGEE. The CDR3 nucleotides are TGTGCCAGCAGCGCCGGGGGAGATGGGACAGTATCCTACGAGCAGTACTTC. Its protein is CASSAGGDGTVSYEQYF.

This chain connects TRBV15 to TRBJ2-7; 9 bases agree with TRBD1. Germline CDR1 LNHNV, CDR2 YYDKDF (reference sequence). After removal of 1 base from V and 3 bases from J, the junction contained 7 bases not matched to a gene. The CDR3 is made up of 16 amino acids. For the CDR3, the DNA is TGTGCCACCAGCAGAGTGGCCGGGACAGGGTTCTACGAGCAGTACTTC. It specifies CATSRVAGTGFYEQYF.

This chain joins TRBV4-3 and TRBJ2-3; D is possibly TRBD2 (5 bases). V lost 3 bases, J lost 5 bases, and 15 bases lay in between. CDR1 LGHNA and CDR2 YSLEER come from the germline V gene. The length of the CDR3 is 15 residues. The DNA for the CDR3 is TGCGCCAGCAGCCAGGGAAGCGGTCCGGGAGATACGCAGTATTTT. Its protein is CASSQGSGPGDTQYF.

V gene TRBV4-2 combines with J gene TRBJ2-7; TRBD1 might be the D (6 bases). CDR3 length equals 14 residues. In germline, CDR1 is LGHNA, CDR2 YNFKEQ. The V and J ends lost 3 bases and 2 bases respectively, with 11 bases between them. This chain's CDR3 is CASSQDTGTYEQYF. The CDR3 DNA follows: TGTGCCAGCAGCCAGGATACAGGGACCTACGAGCAGTACTTC.

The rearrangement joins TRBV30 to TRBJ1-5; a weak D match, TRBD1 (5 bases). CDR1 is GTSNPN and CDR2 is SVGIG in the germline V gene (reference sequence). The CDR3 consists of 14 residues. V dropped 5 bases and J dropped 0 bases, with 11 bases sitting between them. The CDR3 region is CAWGPGFSNQPQHF. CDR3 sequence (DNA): TGTGCCTGGGGCCCAGGGTTTAGCAATCAGCCCCAGCATTTT.

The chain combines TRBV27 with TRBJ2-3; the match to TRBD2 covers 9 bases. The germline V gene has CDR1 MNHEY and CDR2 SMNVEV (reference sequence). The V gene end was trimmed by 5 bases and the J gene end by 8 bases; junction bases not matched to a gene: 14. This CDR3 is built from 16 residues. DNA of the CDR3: TGTGCCAGCAGTCCTGAGGTTAGCGGGAGTTTGCGTACGCAGTATTTT. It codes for CASSPEVSGSLRTQYF.

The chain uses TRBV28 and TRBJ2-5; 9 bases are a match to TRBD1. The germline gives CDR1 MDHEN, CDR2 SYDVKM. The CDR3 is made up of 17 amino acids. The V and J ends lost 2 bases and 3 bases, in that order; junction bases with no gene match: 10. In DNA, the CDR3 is TGTGCCAGCAGTTTAAGGACTCCCGGACAGGGGAAAGAGACCCAGTACTTC. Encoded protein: CASSLRTPGQGKETQYF.

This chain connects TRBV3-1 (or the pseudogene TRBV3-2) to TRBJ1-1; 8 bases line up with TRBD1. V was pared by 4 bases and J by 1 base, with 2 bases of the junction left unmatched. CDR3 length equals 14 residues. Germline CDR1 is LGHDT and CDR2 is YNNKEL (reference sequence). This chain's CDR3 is CASSLGQANTEAFF. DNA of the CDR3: TGTGCCAGCAGCCTGGGACAGGCGAACACTGAAGCTTTCTTT.

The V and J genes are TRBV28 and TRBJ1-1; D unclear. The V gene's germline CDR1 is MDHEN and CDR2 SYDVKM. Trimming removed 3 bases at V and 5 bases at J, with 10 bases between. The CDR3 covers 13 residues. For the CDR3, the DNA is TGTGCCAGCAGTTTTAGCAGTTCAACTGAAGCTTTCTTT. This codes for CASSFSSSTEAFF.

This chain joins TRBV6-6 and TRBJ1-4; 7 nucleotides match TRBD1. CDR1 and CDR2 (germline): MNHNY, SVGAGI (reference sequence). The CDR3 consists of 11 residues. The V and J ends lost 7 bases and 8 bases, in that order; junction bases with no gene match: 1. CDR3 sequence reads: CASMTGEKLFF. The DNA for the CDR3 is TGTGCCAGCATGACAGGGGAAAAACTGTTTTTT.

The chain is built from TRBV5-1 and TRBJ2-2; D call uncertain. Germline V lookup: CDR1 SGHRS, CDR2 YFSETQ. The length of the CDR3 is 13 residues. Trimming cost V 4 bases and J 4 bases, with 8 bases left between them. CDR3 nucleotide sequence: TGCGCCAGCAGCCCGTTTAGCACCGGGGAGCTGTTTTTT. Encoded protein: CASSPFSTGELFF. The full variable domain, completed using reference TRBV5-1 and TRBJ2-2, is KAGVTQTPRYLIKTRGQQVTLSCSPISGHRSVSWYQQTPGQGLQFLFEYFSETQRNKGNFPGRFSGRQFSNSRSEMNVSTLELGDSALYLCASSPFSTGELFFGEGSRLTVL.

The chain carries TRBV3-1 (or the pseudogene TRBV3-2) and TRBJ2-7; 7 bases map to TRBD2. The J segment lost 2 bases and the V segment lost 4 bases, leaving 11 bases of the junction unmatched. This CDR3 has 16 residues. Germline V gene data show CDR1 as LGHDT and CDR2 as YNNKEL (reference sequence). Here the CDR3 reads CASSPGGGALTYEQYF. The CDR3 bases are TGTGCCAGCAGCCCGGGGGGAGGGGCGCTGACCTACGAGCAGTACTTC.